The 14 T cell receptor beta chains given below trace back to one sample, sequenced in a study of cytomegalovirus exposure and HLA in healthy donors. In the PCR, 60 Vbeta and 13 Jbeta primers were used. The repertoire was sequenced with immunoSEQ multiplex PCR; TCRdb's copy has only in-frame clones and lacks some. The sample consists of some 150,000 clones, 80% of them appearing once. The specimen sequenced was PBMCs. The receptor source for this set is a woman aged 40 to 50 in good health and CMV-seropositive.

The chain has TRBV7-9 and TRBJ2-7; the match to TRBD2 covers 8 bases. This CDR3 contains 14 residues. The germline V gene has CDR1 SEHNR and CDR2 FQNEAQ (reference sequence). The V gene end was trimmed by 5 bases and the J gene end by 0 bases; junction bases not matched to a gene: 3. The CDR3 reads CASSISGNSYEQYF. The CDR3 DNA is TGTGCCAGCAGCATTAGCGGGAACTCCTACGAGCAGTACTTC.

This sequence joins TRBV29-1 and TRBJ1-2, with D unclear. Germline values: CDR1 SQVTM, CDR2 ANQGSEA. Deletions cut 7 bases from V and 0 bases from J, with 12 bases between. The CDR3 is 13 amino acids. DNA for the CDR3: TGCAGCGAGGAGCAGACCACTAACTATGGCTACACCTTC. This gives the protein CSEEQTTNYGYTF.

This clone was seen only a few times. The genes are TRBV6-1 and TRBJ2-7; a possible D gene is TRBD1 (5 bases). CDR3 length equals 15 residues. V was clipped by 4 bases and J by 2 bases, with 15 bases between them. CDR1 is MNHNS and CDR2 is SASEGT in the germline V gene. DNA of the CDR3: TGTGCCAGCAGTGTAACGACAGTTCCGCCCTACGAGCAGTACTTC. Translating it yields CASSVTTVPPYEQYF.

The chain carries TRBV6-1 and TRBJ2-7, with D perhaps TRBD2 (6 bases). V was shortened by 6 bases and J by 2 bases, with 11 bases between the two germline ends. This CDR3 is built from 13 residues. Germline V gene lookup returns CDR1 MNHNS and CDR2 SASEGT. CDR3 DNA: TGTGCCAGCAGGAGGGACTCCCCCTACGAGCAGTACTTC. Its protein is CASRRDSPYEQYF.

The CDR3 loop is CAVRQGGQETQYF. DNA for the CDR3: TGTGCCGTCAGACAGGGGGGACAAGAGACCCAGTACTTC. The rearrangement uses TRBV19 and TRBJ2-5; the match to TRBD1 covers 9 bases. V lost 11 bases and J lost 2; bases outside the gene matches: 6. Per the germline V gene, CDR1 is LNHDA and CDR2 is SQIVND (reference sequence). CDR3 length: 13 residues.

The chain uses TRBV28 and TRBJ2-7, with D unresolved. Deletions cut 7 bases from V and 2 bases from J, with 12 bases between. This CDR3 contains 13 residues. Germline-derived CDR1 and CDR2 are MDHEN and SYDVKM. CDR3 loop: CASNEAPTYEQYF. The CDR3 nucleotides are TGTGCCAGCAACGAGGCTCCGACCTACGAGCAGTACTTC.

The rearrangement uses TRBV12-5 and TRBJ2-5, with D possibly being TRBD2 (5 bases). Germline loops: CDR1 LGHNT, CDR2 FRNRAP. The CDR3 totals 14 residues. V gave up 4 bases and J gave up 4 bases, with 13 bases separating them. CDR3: CASGSERWVETQYF. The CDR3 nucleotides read TGTGCTAGTGGTTCGGAGCGGTGGGTAGAGACCCAGTACTTC.

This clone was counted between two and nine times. The CDR3 DNA reads as TGTGCCAGCAGCTTCAGGGACATTCAGTACTTC. This encodes CASSFRDIQYF. The chain links TRBV7-9 to TRBJ2-4; possible D gene TRBD1, 5 bases. V lost 3 bases and J 8 bases, leaving 5 bases between the germline ends. This CDR3 region has 11 residues. In germline, CDR1 is SEHNR, CDR2 FQNEAQ (reference sequence).

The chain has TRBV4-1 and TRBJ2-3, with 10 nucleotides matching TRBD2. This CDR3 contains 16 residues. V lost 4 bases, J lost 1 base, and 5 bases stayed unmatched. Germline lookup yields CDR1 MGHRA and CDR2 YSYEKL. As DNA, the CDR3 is TGCGCCAGCAGCCTACACGGGACTAGCGGCACAGATACGCAGTATTTT. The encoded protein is CASSLHGTSGTDTQYF.

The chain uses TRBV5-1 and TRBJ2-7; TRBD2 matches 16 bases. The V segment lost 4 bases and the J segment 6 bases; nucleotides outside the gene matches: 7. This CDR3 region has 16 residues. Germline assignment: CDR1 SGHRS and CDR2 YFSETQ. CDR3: CASSTGLAGGPTEQYF. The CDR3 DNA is TGCGCCAGCAGCACGGGACTAGCGGGAGGGCCAACCGAGCAGTACTTC.

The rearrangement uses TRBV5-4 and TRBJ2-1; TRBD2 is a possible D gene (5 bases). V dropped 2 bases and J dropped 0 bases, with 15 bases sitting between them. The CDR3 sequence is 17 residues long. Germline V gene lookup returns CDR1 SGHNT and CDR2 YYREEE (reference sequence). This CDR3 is CASSFGRERYSYNEQFF. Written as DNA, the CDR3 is TGTGCCAGCAGCTTTGGACGGGAAAGGTACTCCTACAATGAGCAGTTCTTC.

CDR3 nucleotide sequence: TGTGCCAGTAGTATTCGGTTAAGGGGAGGGGATGGCTACACCTTC. Protein: CASSIRLRGGDGYTF. This sequence joins TRBV19 and TRBJ1-2, with TRBD1 as a possible D gene (5 bases). There are 15 residues in the CDR3. V dropped 3 bases and J dropped 6 bases, with 17 bases sitting between them. In germline, CDR1 is LNHDA, CDR2 SQIVND (reference sequence).

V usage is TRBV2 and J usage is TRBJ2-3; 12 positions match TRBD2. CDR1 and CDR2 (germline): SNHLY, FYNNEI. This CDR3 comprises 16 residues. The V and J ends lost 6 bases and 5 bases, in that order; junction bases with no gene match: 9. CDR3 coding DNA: TGTGCCAGCAGAACCGGACTAGCGGGAAGAATAGATACGCAGTATTTT. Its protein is CASRTGLAGRIDTQYF.

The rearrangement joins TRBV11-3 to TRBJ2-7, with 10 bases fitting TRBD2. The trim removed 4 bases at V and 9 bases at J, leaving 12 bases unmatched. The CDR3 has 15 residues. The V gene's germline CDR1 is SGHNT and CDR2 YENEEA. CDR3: CASSSYGLADRGQYF. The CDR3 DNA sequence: TGTGCCAGCAGCTCCTACGGACTAGCGGACCGGGGGCAGTACTTC.